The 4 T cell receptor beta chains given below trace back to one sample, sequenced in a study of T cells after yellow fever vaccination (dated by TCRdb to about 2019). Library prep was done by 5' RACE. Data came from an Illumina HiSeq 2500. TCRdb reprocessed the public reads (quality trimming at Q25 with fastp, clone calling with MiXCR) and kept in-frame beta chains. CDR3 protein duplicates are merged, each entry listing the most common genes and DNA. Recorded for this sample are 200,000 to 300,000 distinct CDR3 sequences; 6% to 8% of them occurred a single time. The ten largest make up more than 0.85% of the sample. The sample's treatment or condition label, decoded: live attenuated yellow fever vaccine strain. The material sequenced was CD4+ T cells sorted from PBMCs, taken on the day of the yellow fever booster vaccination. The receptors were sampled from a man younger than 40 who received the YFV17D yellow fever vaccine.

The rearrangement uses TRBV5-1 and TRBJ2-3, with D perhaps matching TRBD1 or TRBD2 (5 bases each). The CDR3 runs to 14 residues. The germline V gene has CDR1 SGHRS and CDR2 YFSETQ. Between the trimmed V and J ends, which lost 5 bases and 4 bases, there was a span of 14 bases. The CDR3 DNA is TGCGCCAGCAGGAGGTTCGGGGACGCAGATACGCAGTATTTT. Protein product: CASRRFGDADTQYF. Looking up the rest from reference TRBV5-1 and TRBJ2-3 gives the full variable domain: KAGVTQTPRYLIKTRGQQVTLSCSPISGHRSVSWYQQTPGQGLQFLFEYFSETQRNKGNFPGRFSGRQFSNSRSEMNVSTLELGDSALYLCASRRFGDADTQYFGPGTRLTVL.

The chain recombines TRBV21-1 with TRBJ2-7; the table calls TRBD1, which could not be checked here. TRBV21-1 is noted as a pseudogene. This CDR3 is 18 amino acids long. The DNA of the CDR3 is TGTGCCAGCAGCAAACGAACAGCCGGGACAGGGCGCTCCTACGAGCAGTACTTC. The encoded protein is CASSKRTAGTGRSYEQYF.

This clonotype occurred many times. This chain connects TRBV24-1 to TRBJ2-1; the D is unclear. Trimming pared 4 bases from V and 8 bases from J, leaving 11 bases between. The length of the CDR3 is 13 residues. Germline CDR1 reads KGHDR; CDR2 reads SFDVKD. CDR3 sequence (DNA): TGTGCCACCAGTGACTGGGAATTCGATGAGCAGTTCTTC. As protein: CATSDWEFDEQFF.

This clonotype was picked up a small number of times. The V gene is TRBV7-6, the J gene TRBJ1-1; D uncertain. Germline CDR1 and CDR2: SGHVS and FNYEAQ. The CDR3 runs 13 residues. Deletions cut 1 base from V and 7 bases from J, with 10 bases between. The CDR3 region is CASSLGRLSEAFF. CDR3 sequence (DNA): TGTGCCAGCAGCTTAGGTCGGCTGAGTGAAGCTTTCTTT.